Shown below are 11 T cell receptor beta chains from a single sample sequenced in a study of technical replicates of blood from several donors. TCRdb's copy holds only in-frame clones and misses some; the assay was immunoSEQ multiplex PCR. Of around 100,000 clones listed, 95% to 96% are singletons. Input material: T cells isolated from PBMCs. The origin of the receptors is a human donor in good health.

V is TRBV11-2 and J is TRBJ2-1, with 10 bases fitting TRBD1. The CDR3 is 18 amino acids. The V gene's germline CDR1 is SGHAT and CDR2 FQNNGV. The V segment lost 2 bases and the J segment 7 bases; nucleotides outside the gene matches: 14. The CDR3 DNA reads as TGTGCCAGCAGCTTACAACCTGGGGGACAGGGGACCCGGAATGAGCAGTTCTTC. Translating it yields CASSLQPGGQGTRNEQFF.

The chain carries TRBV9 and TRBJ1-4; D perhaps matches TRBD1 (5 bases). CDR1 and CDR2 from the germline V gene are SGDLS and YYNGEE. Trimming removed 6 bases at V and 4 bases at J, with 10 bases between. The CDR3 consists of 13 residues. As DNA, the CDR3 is TGTGCCAGCATGGGGCAGAATAATGAAAAACTGTTTTTT. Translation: CASMGQNNEKLFF.

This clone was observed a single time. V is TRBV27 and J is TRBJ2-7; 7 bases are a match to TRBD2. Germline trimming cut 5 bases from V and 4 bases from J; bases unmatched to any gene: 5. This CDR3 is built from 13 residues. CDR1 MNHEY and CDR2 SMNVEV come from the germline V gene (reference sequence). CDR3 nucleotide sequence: TGTGCCAGCAGTCTCGGACTAGTTTACGAGCAGTACTTC. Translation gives CASSLGLVYEQYF.

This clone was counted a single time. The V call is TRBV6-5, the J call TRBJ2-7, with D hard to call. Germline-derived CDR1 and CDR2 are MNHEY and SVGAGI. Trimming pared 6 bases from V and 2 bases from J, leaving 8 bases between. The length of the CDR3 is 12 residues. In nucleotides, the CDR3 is TGTGCCAGCAGACTGACACCCTACGAGCAGTACTTC. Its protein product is CASRLTPYEQYF.

The CDR3 loop reads CASSLDRGVTEAFF. Written as DNA, the CDR3 is TGCGCCAGCAGCTTGGACAGGGGGGTCACTGAAGCTTTCTTT. V usage is TRBV5-1 and J usage is TRBJ1-1; 8 bases align to TRBD1. Germline V gene lookup returns CDR1 SGHRS and CDR2 YFSETQ. V was pared by 0 bases and J by 4 bases, with 2 bases of the junction left unmatched. The CDR3 consists of 14 residues.

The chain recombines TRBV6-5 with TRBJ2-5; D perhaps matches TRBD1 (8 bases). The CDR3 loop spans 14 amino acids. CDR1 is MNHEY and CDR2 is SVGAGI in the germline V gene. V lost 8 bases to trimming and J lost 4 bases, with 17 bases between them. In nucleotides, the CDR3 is TGTGCCAGCGGGGGGGCAGGGGGCGTAGAGACCCAGTACTTC. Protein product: CASGGAGGVETQYF.

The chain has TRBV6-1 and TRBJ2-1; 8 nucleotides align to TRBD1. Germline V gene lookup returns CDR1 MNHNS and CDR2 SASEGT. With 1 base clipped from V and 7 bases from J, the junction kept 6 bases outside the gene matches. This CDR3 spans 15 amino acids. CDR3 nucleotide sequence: TGTGCCAGCAGTGAAGGACCAGGGGGCTATAATGAGCAGTTCTTC. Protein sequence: CASSEGPGGYNEQFF.

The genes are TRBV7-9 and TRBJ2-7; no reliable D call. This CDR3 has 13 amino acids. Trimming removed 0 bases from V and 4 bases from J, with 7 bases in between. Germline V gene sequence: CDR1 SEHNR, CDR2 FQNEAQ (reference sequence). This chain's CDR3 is CASSLAARYEQYF. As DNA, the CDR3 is TGTGCCAGCAGCTTAGCGGCGCGGTACGAGCAGTACTTC.

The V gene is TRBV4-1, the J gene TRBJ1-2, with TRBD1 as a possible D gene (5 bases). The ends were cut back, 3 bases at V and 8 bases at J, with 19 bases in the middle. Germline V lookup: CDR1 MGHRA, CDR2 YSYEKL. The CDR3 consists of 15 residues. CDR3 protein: CASSHDRGTERGYTF. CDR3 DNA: TGCGCCAGCAGCCATGACCGGGGGACGGAGAGAGGCTACACCTTC.

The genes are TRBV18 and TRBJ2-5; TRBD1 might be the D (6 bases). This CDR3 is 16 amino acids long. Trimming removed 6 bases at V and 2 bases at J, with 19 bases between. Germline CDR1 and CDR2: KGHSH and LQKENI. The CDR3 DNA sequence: TGTGCCAGCTCTCCGACAGGAGCCTCTATGCAAGAGACCCAGTACTTC. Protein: CASSPTGASMQETQYF.

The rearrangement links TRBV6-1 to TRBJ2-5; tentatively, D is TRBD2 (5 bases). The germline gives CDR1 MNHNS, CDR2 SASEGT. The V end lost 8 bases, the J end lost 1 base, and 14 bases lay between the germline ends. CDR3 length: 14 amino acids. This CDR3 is CASASGSTQETQYF. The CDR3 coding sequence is TGTGCCAGCGCTTCGGGATCAACCCAAGAGACCCAGTACTTC.